The 4 T cell receptor beta chains reported below all come from one sample, sequenced in a study of T cell changes during pregnancy in multiple sclerosis. Assay used: immunoSEQ multiplex PCR; TCRdb lists only in-frame clones, some missing. The sample has around 58,000 clones, roughly 91% seen once. Sequences were derived from peripheral blood, sampled before pregnancy. These receptors were taken from a female donor with multiple sclerosis, enrolled in a pregnancy study.

The CDR3 spells CASSLTGAETTDTQYF. The CDR3 coding sequence is TGTGCCAGCAGCCTGACAGGGGCCGAGACAACAGATACGCAGTATTTT. The chain combines TRBV9 with TRBJ2-3; 8 bases match TRBD1. V shed 4 bases, J shed 3 bases, and the junction held 10 bases outside the gene matches. In germline, CDR1 is SGDLS, CDR2 YYNGEE. The CDR3 length is 16 residues.

The chain employs TRBV15 and TRBJ1-5; the D gene is possibly TRBD1 (5 bases). The CDR3 totals 17 residues. In germline, CDR1 is LNHNV, CDR2 YYDKDF (reference sequence). Trimming shortened V by 5 bases and J by 0 bases, and 17 bases separated the two germline ends. CDR3 sequence: CATSLHLGGVSNQPQHF. CDR3 coding DNA: TGTGCCACCAGCCTACACCTCGGGGGGGTTAGCAATCAGCCCCAGCATTTT. The whole variable domain, remainder taken from reference TRBV15 and TRBJ1-5, is DAMVIQNPRYQVTQFGKPVTLSCSQTLNHNVMYWYQQKSSQAPKLLFHYYDKDFNNEADTPDNFQSRRPNTSFCFLDIRSPGLGDTAMYLCATSLHLGGVSNQPQHFGDGTRLSIL.

This clone was detected a few times. The rearrangement joins TRBV19 to TRBJ2-7, with 8 bases identical to TRBD2. The CDR3 spans 14 residues. CDR1 LNHDA and CDR2 SQIVND come from the germline V gene (reference sequence). Trimming at V came to 6 bases and at J to 5 bases, leaving 9 bases not matched to a gene. CDR3 DNA sequence: TGTGCCAGTAGCACACGGGGGGGGCTGGACGAGCAGTACTTC. Translation: CASSTRGGLDEQYF. The variable domain in full, with the rest retrieved from reference TRBV19 and TRBJ2-7, is DGGITQSPKYLFRKEGQNVTLSCEQNLNHDAMYWYRQDPGQGLRLIYYSQIVNDFQKGDIAEGYSVSREKKESFPLTVTSAQKNPTAFYLCASSTRGGLDEQYFGPGTRLTVT.

The chain has TRBV27 and TRBJ1-5, with 8 bases that match TRBD1. This CDR3 is 14 amino acids long. Unmatched junction bases numbered 4, after V lost 6 bases and J lost 3 bases. From germline, CDR1 is MNHEY and CDR2 SMNVEV (reference sequence). The DNA of the CDR3 is TGTGCCAGCAGCAGGACAGGGTCCAATCAGCCCCAGCATTTT. Its protein product is CASSRTGSNQPQHF.